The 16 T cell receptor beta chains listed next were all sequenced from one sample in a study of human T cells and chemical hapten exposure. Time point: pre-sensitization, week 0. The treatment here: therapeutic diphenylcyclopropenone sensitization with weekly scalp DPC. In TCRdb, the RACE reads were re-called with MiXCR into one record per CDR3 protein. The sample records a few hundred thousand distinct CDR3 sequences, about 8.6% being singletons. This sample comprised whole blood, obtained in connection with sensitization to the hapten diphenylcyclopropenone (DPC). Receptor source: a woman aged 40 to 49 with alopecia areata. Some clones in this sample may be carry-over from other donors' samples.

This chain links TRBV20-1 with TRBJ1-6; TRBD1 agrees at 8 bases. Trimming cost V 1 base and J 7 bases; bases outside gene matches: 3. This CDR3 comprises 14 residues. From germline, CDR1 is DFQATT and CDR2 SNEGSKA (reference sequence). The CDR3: CSARADRANSPLHF. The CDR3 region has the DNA TGCAGTGCTAGAGCGGACAGGGCGAATTCACCCCTCCACTTT.

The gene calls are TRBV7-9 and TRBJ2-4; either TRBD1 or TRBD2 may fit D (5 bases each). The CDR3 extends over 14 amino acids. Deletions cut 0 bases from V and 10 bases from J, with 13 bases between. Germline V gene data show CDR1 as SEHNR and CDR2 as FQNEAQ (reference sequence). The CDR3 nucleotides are TGTGCCAGCAGCTTAGCTGTGGGGGAGTGGATTCAGTACTTC. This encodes CASSLAVGEWIQYF. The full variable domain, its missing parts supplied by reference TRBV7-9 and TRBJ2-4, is DTGVSQNPRHKITKRGQNVTFRCDPISEHNRLYWYRQTLGQGPEFLTYFQNEAQLEKSRLLSDRFSAERPKGSFSTLEIQRTEQGDSAMYLCASSLAVGEWIQYFGAGTRLSVL.

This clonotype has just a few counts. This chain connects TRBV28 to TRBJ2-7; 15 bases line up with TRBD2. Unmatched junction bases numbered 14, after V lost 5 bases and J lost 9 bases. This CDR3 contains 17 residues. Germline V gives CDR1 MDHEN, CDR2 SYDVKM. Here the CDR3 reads CASSPSSRTSGRAPQYF. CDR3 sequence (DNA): TGTGCCAGCAGTCCCTCCTCCCGGACTAGCGGGAGGGCCCCGCAGTACTTC.

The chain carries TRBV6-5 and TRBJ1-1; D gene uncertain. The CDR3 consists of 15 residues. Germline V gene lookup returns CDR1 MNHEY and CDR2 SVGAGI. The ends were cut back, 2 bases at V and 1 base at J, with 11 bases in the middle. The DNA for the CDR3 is TGTGCCAGCAGTTACGGGCGGGAGGCGAACACTGAAGCTTTCTTT. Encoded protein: CASSYGREANTEAFF.

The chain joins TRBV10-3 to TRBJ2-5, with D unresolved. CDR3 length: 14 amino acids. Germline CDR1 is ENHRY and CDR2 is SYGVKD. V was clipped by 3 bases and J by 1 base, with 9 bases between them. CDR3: CAISERNSQETQYF. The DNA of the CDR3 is TGTGCCATCAGTGAACGGAATTCCCAAGAGACCCAGTACTTC.

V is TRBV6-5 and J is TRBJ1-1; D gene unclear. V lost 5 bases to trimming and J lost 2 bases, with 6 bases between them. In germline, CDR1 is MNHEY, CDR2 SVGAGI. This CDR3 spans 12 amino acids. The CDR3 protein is CASSRFNTEAFF. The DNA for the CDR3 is TGTGCCAGCAGTAGATTTAACACTGAAGCTTTCTTT.

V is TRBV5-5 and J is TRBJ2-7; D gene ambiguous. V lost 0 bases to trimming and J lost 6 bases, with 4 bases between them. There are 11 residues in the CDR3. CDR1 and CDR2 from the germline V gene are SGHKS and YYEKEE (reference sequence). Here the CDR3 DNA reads TGTGCCAGCAGCTTGGAACTCGAGCAGTACTTC. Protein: CASSLELEQYF.

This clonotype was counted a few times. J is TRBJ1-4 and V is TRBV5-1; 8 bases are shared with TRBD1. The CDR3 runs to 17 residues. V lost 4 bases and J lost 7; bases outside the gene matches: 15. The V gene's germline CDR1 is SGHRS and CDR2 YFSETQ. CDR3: CASSHATGEASLEKLFF. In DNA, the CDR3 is TGCGCCAGCAGCCACGCGACAGGGGAAGCTTCTCTTGAAAAACTGTTTTTT.

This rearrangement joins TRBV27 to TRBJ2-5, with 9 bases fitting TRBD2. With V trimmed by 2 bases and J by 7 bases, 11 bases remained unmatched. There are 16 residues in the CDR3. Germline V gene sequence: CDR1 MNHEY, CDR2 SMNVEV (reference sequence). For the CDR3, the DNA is TGTGCCAGCAGTTTAGGGGCTAGCGGGGCCCTCGGGACCCAGTACTTC. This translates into CASSLGASGALGTQYF.

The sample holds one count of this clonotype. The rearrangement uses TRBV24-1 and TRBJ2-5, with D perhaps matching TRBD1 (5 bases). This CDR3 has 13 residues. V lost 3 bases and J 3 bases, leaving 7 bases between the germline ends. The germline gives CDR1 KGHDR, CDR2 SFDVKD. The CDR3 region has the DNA TGTGCCACCAGTGATGGCAGGGAAGAGACCCAGTACTTC. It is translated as CATSDGREETQYF.

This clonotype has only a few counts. CDR3 DNA: TGTGCCAGCAGCTTGAGAGAGTCCTACTATGGCTACACCTTC. Translating it yields CASSLRESYYGYTF. V is TRBV7-9 and J is TRBJ1-2; D not resolved. The CDR3 extends over 14 amino acids. The V end lost 3 bases, the J end lost 3 bases, and 11 bases lay between the germline ends. Per germline, CDR1 SEHNR and CDR2 FQNEAQ (reference sequence).

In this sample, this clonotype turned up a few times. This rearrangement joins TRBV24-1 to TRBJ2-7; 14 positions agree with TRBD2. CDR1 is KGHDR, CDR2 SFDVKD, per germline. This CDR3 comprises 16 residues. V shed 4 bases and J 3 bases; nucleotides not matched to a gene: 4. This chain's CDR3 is CATSDSTSGGDYEQYF. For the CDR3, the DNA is TGTGCCACCAGTGACTCGACTAGCGGGGGGGACTACGAGCAGTACTTC.

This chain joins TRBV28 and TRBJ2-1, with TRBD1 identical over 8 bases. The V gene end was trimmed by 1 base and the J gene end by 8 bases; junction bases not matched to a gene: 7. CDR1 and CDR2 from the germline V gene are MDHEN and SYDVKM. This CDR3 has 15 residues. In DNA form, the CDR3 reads TGTGCCAGCAGTTTATATGCCGCAGGGGGCGATGAGCAGTTCTTC. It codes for CASSLYAAGGDEQFF.

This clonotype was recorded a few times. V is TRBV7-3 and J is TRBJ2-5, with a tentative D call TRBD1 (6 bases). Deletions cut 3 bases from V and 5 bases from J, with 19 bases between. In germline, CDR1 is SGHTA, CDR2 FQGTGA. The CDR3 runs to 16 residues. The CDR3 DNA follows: TGTGCCAGCAGCTTCTTAACGACAGGCTCGGCGGAGACCCAGTACTTC. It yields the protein CASSFLTTGSAETQYF.

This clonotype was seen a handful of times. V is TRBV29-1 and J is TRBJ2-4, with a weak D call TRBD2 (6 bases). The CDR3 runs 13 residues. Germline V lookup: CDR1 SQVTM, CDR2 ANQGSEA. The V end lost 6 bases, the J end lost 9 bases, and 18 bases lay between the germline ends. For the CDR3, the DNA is TGCAGCGTCGCGGGACGCTCTATGGGCATTCAGTACTTC. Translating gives CSVAGRSMGIQYF.

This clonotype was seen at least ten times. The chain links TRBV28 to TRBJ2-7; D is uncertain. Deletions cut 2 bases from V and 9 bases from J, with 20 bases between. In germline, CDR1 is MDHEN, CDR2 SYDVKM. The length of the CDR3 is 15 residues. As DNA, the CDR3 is TGTGCCAGCAGTTTAAATAGGGAAAGGTTCGCTTGGCAGTACTTC. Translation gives CASSLNRERFAWQYF.